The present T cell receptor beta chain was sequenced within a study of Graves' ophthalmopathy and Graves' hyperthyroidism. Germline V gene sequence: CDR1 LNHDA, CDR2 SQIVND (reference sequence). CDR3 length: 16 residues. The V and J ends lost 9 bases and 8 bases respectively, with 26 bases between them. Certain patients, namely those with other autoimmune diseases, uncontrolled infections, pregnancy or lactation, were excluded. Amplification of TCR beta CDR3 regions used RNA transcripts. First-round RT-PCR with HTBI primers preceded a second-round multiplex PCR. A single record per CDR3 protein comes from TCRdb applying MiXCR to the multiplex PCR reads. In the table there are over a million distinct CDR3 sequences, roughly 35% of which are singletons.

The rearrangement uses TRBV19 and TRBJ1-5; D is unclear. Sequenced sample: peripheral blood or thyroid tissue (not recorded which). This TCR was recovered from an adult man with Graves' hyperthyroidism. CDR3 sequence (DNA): TGTGCCAGCACCCAGTTTGCGGGCAGTGGAGTGAAGCCCCAGCATTTT. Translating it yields CASTQFAGSGVKPQHF.